The entry below describes one T cell receptor (beta chain). This may be a read error: a much more frequent sequence differs by one nucleotide. Clinical symptoms, serum thyroxine and TRAb, thyroid ultrasound and orbital computed tomography were used for the diagnoses. Regions amplified from RNA transcripts were the TCR beta CDR3 regions. HTBI primers drove first-round RT-PCR of the TCR CDR3. Using its own MiXCR run on the multiplex PCR reads, TCRdb lists one record per CDR3 protein. In the table there are roughly 500,000 distinct CDR3 sequences, 16% of which are singletons. This sample stems from a study of T cells in Graves' hyperthyroidism and ophthalmopathy. The material sequenced was blood. The sequence came from a woman in her 30s with Graves' ophthalmopathy.

The DNA of the CDR3 is TGTGCCAGCAGGGGACATGAGCAGTTCTTC. Amino acids: CASRGHEQFF. The genes are TRBV27 and TRBJ2-1; D tentatively fits TRBD1 or TRBD2 (5 bases each). V lost 6 bases to trimming and J lost 8 bases, with 5 bases between them. CDR1 is MNHEY, CDR2 SMNVEV, per germline (reference sequence). CDR3 size: 10 residues.